Presented here are 26 T cell receptor beta chains from one specimen sequenced in a study of T cells in tumors after PD-1 blockade. Produced via immunoSEQ multiplex PCR; TCRdb's table is partial and in-frame only. This table holds roughly 48,000 clones, around 85% found once. The sample here was PBMCs, taken before anti-PD-1 treatment. The receptors were gathered from a human donor with basal cell carcinoma.

The V call is TRBV7-9, the J call TRBJ1-2, with a weak D call TRBD1 (5 bases). There are 14 residues in the CDR3. Germline V CDR1 and CDR2: SEHNR, FQNEAQ (reference sequence). Between the trimmed V and J ends, which lost 8 bases and 1 base, there was a span of 14 bases. As DNA, the CDR3 is TGTGCCAGCCGAAATCAGGGTTTTAACTATGGCTACACCTTC. Translation gives CASRNQGFNYGYTF. Full variable domain (outside the CDR3, taken from reference TRBV7-9 and TRBJ1-2): DTGVSQNPRHKITKRGQNVTFRCDPISEHNRLYWYRQTLGQGPEFLTYFQNEAQLEKSRLLSDRFSAERPKGSFSTLEIQRTEQGDSAMYLCASRNQGFNYGYTFGSGTRLTVV.

The J gene is TRBJ2-6, the V gene TRBV7-9, with 7 bases fitting TRBD1. Unmatched junction bases numbered 7, after V lost 2 bases and J lost 0 bases. Germline lookup yields CDR1 SEHNR and CDR2 FQNEAQ (reference sequence). The CDR3 totals 18 residues. The CDR3 sequence: CASSLRKGASSGANVLTF. The CDR3, as DNA: TGTGCCAGCAGCTTACGAAAGGGGGCGAGCTCTGGGGCCAACGTCCTGACTTTC. The full variable domain, its missing parts supplied by reference TRBV7-9 and TRBJ2-6, is DTGVSQNPRHKITKRGQNVTFRCDPISEHNRLYWYRQTLGQGPEFLTYFQNEAQLEKSRLLSDRFSAERPKGSFSTLEIQRTEQGDSAMYLCASSLRKGASSGANVLTFGAGSRLTVL.

The sample holds a few counts of this clone. The DNA of the CDR3 is TGTGCCAGCAGTGTTACGAGGGATGAAGTGTCTGTGATTGATAGGCAGTACTTC. Its translation: CASSVTRDEVSVIDRQYF. The chain recombines TRBV2 with TRBJ2-7; maybe TRBD2 (5 bases). Germline V gives CDR1 SNHLY, CDR2 FYNNEI. The length of the CDR3 is 18 residues. Trimming pared 4 bases from V and 9 bases from J, leaving 31 bases between.

The V and J genes are TRBV9 and TRBJ1-4, with TRBD1 as a possible D gene (6 bases). Trimming took 3 bases from V and 4 from J, leaving 16 bases between them. Germline values: CDR1 SGDLS, CDR2 YYNGEE. The length of the CDR3 is 16 residues. CDR3 in amino acids: CASSARGGAFNEKLFF. The CDR3 DNA reads TGTGCCAGCAGCGCCCGAGGGGGGGCCTTTAATGAAAAACTGTTTTTT.

The J gene is TRBJ2-7, the V gene TRBV28; 8 bases agree with TRBD1. J gave up 5 bases and V 5 bases, and 8 bases lay outside the gene matches. The V gene's germline CDR1 is MDHEN and CDR2 SYDVKM. The CDR3 is made up of 14 amino acids. CDR3 loop: CASSQQGVGDEQYF. The CDR3 DNA reads TGTGCCAGCAGTCAACAGGGGGTGGGGGACGAGCAGTACTTC.

This chain uses TRBV7-9 with TRBJ2-7; possible D gene TRBD2, 6 bases. Trimming left V 5 bases short and J 3 bases short, with 14 bases between. Germline V gene lookup returns CDR1 SEHNR and CDR2 FQNEAQ (reference sequence). This CDR3 is 14 amino acids long. The CDR3 is CASSKAGRDYEQYF. The CDR3 region has the DNA TGTGCCAGCAGCAAAGCGGGCAGAGACTACGAGCAGTACTTC.

This sequence joins TRBV7-7 and TRBJ1-6; 9 bases are shared with TRBD1. V lost 5 bases and J lost 3; bases outside the gene matches: 8. This CDR3 has 17 residues. CDR1 is SSHAT and CDR2 is FNYEAQ in the germline V gene (reference sequence). The chain's CDR3 is CASSPTGGSLYNSPLHF. Written as DNA, the CDR3 is TGTGCCAGCAGCCCGACAGGGGGTTCACTCTATAATTCACCCCTCCACTTT.

The V call is TRBV19, the J call TRBJ1-5; no definite D call. From germline, CDR1 is LNHDA and CDR2 SQIVND (reference sequence). V shed 0 bases and J shed 0 bases, with 6 bases lying between them. The CDR3 runs to 15 residues. CDR3 residues: CASSIDGNSNQPQHF. For the CDR3, the DNA is TGTGCCAGTAGTATAGACGGGAATAGCAATCAGCCCCAGCATTTT.

This clone was observed a handful of times. The rearrangement uses TRBV7-9 and TRBJ2-1; TRBD2 aligns across 7 bases. The CDR3 length is 16 residues. The germline V gene has CDR1 SEHNR and CDR2 FQNEAQ (reference sequence). The J segment lost 0 bases and the V segment lost 4 bases, leaving 6 bases of the junction unmatched. The CDR3 nucleotides read TGTGCCAGCAGCTCTCCTAGCGGTTTCTCCTACAATGAGCAGTTCTTC. Amino acid sequence: CASSSPSGFSYNEQFF.

V is TRBV7-2 and J is TRBJ2-7; D remains ambiguous. The CDR3 has 13 residues. V was cut by 5 bases and J by 2 bases, with 10 bases left in between. Germline lookup yields CDR1 SGHTA and CDR2 FQGNSA. This CDR3 is CASSEQPAYEQYF. CDR3 bases: TGTGCCAGCAGCGAACAGCCGGCCTACGAGCAGTACTTC.

Remarks on this clone: The germline gene is not matched at one end of the junction; a read error may be the cause. V gene TRBV5-1 combines with J gene TRBJ1-2; D not resolved. Germline CDR1 is SGHRS and CDR2 is YFSETQ. There are 14 residues in the CDR3. The chain's CDR3 is CASNLEERSYGYTF. The CDR3 nucleotides are TGCGCCAGCAACTTGGAGGAGCGCAGCTATGGCTACACCTTC.

There are a few counts of this clone. The chain is built from TRBV6-1 and TRBJ2-1; TRBD2 matches at 12 bases. Trimming cost V 2 bases and J 7 bases; bases outside gene matches: 3. Germline loops: CDR1 MNHNS, CDR2 SASEGT. The CDR3 sequence is 15 residues long. CDR3 nucleotides: TGTGCCAGCAGTGAACGGACTAGCGGGATAAATGAGCAGTTCTTC. Translating gives CASSERTSGINEQFF.

This clone was observed a single time. This rearrangement joins TRBV5-6 to TRBJ1-1, with a possible D match to TRBD1 (6 bases). Germline V gives CDR1 SGHDT, CDR2 YYEEEE. Trimming stripped 4 bases from V and 1 base from J, with 11 bases between. This CDR3 is built from 14 residues. This CDR3 is CASSTGGRNTEAFF. The CDR3 nucleotides read TGTGCCAGCAGCACTGGGGGGCGGAACACTGAAGCTTTCTTT.

V is TRBV7-2 and J is TRBJ2-3, with 15 bases aligning to TRBD2. This CDR3 is 19 amino acids long. V lost 5 bases to trimming and J lost 0 bases; unmatched junction nucleotides: 9. CDR1 is SGHTA and CDR2 is FQGNSA in the germline V gene. CDR3 nucleotide sequence: TGTGCCAGCAGCCCGGGACTAGCGGGGGGTAGGATGAGCACAGATACGCAGTATTTT. Its translation: CASSPGLAGGRMSTDTQYF. The full variable domain, completed using reference TRBV7-2 and TRBJ2-3, is GAGVSQSPSNKVTEKGKDVELRCDPISGHTALYWYRQSLGQGLEFLIYFQGNSAPDKSGLPSDRFSAERTGGSVSTLTIQRTQQEDSAVYLCASSPGLAGGRMSTDTQYFGPGTRLTVL.

In this sample, this clone turned up a few times. The chain carries TRBV18 and TRBJ2-1; 8 bases line up with TRBD2. J lost 3 bases, V lost 0 bases, and 19 bases had no gene match. The CDR3 is 21 residues long. CDR1 KGHSH and CDR2 LQKENI come from the germline V gene. The CDR3 coding sequence is TGTGCCAGCTCACCACCGCTCGGGGGACTAGACTATAATATGTACTACAATGAGCAGTTCTTC. Protein: CASSPPLGGLDYNMYYNEQFF.

This rearrangement joins TRBV19 to TRBJ1-4; 10 nucleotides line up with TRBD1. V was clipped by 0 bases and J by 10 bases; unmatched bases: 2. Germline V gene data show CDR1 as LNHDA and CDR2 as SQIVND (reference sequence). The CDR3 runs 14 residues. This CDR3 reads CASSIDRTGGKLFF. The CDR3 DNA follows: TGTGCCAGTAGTATAGACCGGACAGGGGGAAAACTGTTTTTT. The full variable domain, its missing parts supplied by reference TRBV19 and TRBJ1-4, is DGGITQSPKYLFRKEGQNVTLSCEQNLNHDAMYWYRQDPGQGLRLIYYSQIVNDFQKGDIAEGYSVSREKKESFPLTVTSAQKNPTAFYLCASSIDRTGGKLFFGSGTQLSVL.

The chain has TRBV5-1 and TRBJ1-6; perhaps TRBD1 as D (6 bases). V was shortened by 6 bases and J by 3 bases, with 13 bases between the two germline ends. The CDR3 is 15 amino acids. Germline loops: CDR1 SGHRS, CDR2 YFSETQ. CDR3 sequence: CASKGGGGYNSPLHF. The DNA for the CDR3 is TGCGCCAGCAAAGGAGGGGGGGGCTATAATTCACCCCTCCACTTT.

The V and J genes are TRBV5-1 and TRBJ2-1; 9 bases line up with TRBD1. Germline CDR1 reads SGHRS; CDR2 reads YFSETQ. The V segment lost 0 bases and the J segment 4 bases; nucleotides outside the gene matches: 2. The length of the CDR3 is 15 residues. In DNA, the CDR3 is TGCGCCAGCAGCTTGGGACAGGGGGTTTACAATGAGCAGTTCTTC. Translated, it gives CASSLGQGVYNEQFF.

The chain is built from TRBV24-1 and TRBJ2-7; TRBD1 matches 9 bases. Germline V CDR1 and CDR2: KGHDR, SFDVKD. This CDR3 region has 16 residues. The V and J ends lost 3 bases and 0 bases, in that order; junction bases with no gene match: 5. The CDR3 bases are TGTGCCACCAGTGATACAGGGGGCAAGAGCTCCTACGAGCAGTACTTC. It yields the protein CATSDTGGKSSYEQYF.

This clone has only a few counts. The chain couples TRBV4-1 to TRBJ2-2, with a weak D call TRBD1 (6 bases). V was shortened by 0 bases and J by 8 bases, with 7 bases between the two germline ends. CDR3 size: 13 residues. Germline values: CDR1 MGHRA, CDR2 YSYEKL. The CDR3 here is CASSQDGTGELFF. The CDR3 nucleotides are TGCGCCAGCAGCCAAGACGGGACAGGGGAGCTGTTTTTT.

The chain uses TRBV13 and TRBJ2-3, with D maybe TRBD1 (5 bases). Germline CDR1 and CDR2: PRHDT and FYEKMQ (reference sequence). Between the trimmed V and J ends, which lost 5 bases and 1 base, there was a span of 16 bases. The CDR3 runs to 16 residues. CDR3 sequence (DNA): TGTGCCAGCAGCCGCACAACCTCCAGGGGCACAGATACGCAGTATTTT. Translation gives CASSRTTSRGTDTQYF. Based on the CDR3 plus reference TRBV13 and TRBJ2-3, the full variable domain is AAGVIQSPRHLIKEKRETATLKCYPIPRHDTVYWYQQGPGQDPQFLISFYEKMQSDKGSIPDRFSAQQFSDYHSELNMSSLELGDSALYFCASSRTTSRGTDTQYFGPGTRLTVL.

This chain links TRBV11-1 with TRBJ1-1; D call uncertain. This CDR3 has 14 amino acids. CDR1 SGHAT and CDR2 FQDESV come from the germline V gene (reference sequence). The V end lost 1 base, the J end lost 4 bases, and 10 bases lay between the germline ends. The CDR3 sequence is CASSLVFGITEAFF. The CDR3 DNA reads TGTGCCAGCAGCTTAGTGTTCGGGATCACTGAAGCTTTCTTT.

The chain recombines TRBV27 with TRBJ1-6; D is uncertain. Per germline, CDR1 MNHEY and CDR2 SMNVEV (reference sequence). The CDR3 has 14 amino acids. Trimming stripped 8 bases from V and 10 bases from J, with 18 bases between. CDR3 amino acids: CASQTLDFFSPLHF. The DNA for the CDR3 is TGTGCCAGCCAAACCCTCGACTTTTTCTCACCCCTCCACTTT.

The chain combines TRBV6-5 with TRBJ1-2; D may be TRBD1 (5 bases). This CDR3 is 15 amino acids long. The germline V gene has CDR1 MNHEY and CDR2 SVGAGI. V lost 6 bases, J lost 8 bases, and 22 bases lay in between. The CDR3 is CASRDTPGSASGYTF. CDR3 sequence (DNA): TGTGCCAGCAGGGACACCCCAGGGTCCGCTTCGGGCTACACCTTC.

The V and J genes are TRBV18 and TRBJ2-3; D ambiguous. Per the germline V gene, CDR1 is KGHSH and CDR2 is LQKENI. Trimming cost V 2 bases and J 0 bases, with 9 bases left between them. The CDR3 is 15 residues long. CDR3 protein: CASSPITLSTDTQYF. The DNA of the CDR3 is TGTGCCAGCTCACCAATAACTCTTAGCACAGATACGCAGTATTTT.

The chain combines TRBV5-1 with TRBJ2-7, with 8 bases lining up with TRBD1. The ends lost 5 bases at V and 2 bases at J; junction bases unmatched: 6. The germline CDR1 and CDR2 sequences are SGHRS and YFSETQ. The CDR3 is 14 residues long. CDR3 in amino acids: CASRLPGQAYEQYF. CDR3 sequence (DNA): TGCGCCAGCAGACTACCGGGACAGGCCTACGAGCAGTACTTC.